This T cell receptor beta chain was documented in a study of shared clonotypes between healthy human individuals. Study background: Three plates each covered CD4 naive and memory; CD8 naive two, CD8 memory one. Study findings and constraints: Naive subsets generally had larger estimated richness than memory subsets. Only blood underwent sampling, and tissue repertoires likely differ.

The naive CD8 population came from CD45RO-negative cells selected for CCR7, without terminally differentiated effector memory CD45RA+ cells. Each of the donors was a healthy adult who was HIV-negative and had not had a recent acute infection or vaccination. On this clone itself: Its antigen is currently unknown.

The junction had 7 bases not matched to a gene; V was cut back by 6 bases and J by 5 bases. The V gene's germline CDR1 is LNHDA and CDR2 SQIVND (reference sequence). This CDR3 comprises 14 residues. Clones were read by immunoSEQ multiplex PCR, and TCRdb kept only the in-frame ones, dropping some. The table has about 2.1 million clones, about 94% seen once. The genes are TRBV19 and TRBJ2-7, with 10 bases aligning to TRBD1. The receptor was derived from a man younger than 30 in good health. Some clones in this sample may be carry-over from other donors' samples. The source material was naive CD8+ T cells from PBMCs. The CDR3 spells CASSDRGLKDEQYF. The CDR3 nucleotides are TGTGCCAGTAGCGACAGGGGGCTAAAGGACGAGCAGTACTTC.